The 15 T cell receptor beta chains below were found in one sample sequenced in a study of cytomegalovirus exposure and HLA in healthy donors. The PCR contained 60 Vbeta and 13 Jbeta primers. TCRdb keeps only in-frame clones here, not all; method: immunoSEQ multiplex PCR. The sample shows over 150,000 clones, 75% of them seen only once. Input material: PBMCs. The receptor source for this set is a woman aged 45-65 years in good health and CMV-seropositive.

This clone was observed once. The gene calls are TRBV2 and TRBJ1-3; 8 bases match TRBD1. V shed 6 bases and J 3 bases; nucleotides not matched to a gene: 4. The CDR3 consists of 14 residues. Germline lookup yields CDR1 SNHLY and CDR2 FYNNEI. The CDR3 protein is CASRRDRGGNTIYF. CDR3 nucleotide sequence: TGTGCCAGCAGGAGAGACAGGGGTGGAAACACCATATATTTT.

The gene calls are TRBV10-3 and TRBJ2-7, with D perhaps TRBD2 (6 bases). The CDR3 is 13 amino acids. Germline V gene lookup returns CDR1 ENHRY and CDR2 SYGVKD. The V end lost 3 bases, the J end lost 2 bases, and 8 bases lay between the germline ends. The CDR3 protein is CAISDGEAYEQYF. The CDR3 nucleotides are TGTGCCATCAGTGATGGGGAGGCCTACGAGCAGTACTTC.

The gene calls are TRBV2 and TRBJ1-5; no firm D call. V was trimmed by 3 bases and J by 0 bases, leaving 9 bases between them. Germline loops: CDR1 SNHLY, CDR2 FYNNEI. The CDR3 runs 15 residues. The CDR3 spells CASSETGYSNQPQHF. The DNA of the CDR3 is TGTGCCAGCAGTGAGACGGGTTATAGCAATCAGCCCCAGCATTTT.

This chain joins TRBV18 and TRBJ2-5, with TRBD2 identical over 15 bases. This CDR3 spans 17 amino acids. Germline CDR1 and CDR2: KGHSH and LQKENI. V lost 3 bases and J lost 0; bases outside the gene matches: 2. CDR3 in amino acids: CASSPGLAGGYQETQYF. The DNA of the CDR3 is TGTGCCAGCTCACCCGGACTAGCGGGGGGGTACCAAGAGACCCAGTACTTC.

The chain has TRBV11-1 and TRBJ2-2; 10 nucleotides align to TRBD1. Germline values: CDR1 SGHAT, CDR2 FQDESV (reference sequence). The length of the CDR3 is 15 residues. J was trimmed by 6 bases and V by 5 bases; bases with no gene match: 6. The DNA of the CDR3 is TGTGCCAGCAGCGCCCGGGACAGGGGATCCGGGGAGCTGTTTTTT. Residues: CASSARDRGSGELFF.

The rearrangement joins TRBV6-1 to TRBJ1-5, with D perhaps matching TRBD1 (5 bases). Germline V CDR1 and CDR2: MNHNS, SASEGT. V was clipped by 4 bases and J by 7 bases, with 14 bases between them. The CDR3 is made up of 14 amino acids. This CDR3 is CASSAVQGGQPQHF. The CDR3 DNA sequence: TGTGCCAGCAGTGCGGTCCAGGGAGGCCAGCCCCAGCATTTT.

The chain is built from TRBV2 and TRBJ1-6, with a possible D match to TRBD1 (5 bases). Per the germline V gene, CDR1 is SNHLY and CDR2 is FYNNEI. This CDR3 spans 14 amino acids. V lost 2 bases and J lost 9, with 11 bases in between. The CDR3 reads CASSESRAISPLHF. The CDR3 coding sequence is TGTGCCAGCAGTGAATCCAGGGCCATTTCACCCCTCCACTTT.

The chain couples TRBV7-6 to TRBJ1-1; D may be TRBD1 (5 bases). Looked up from germline, CDR1 is SGHVS and CDR2 is FNYEAQ. V was cut by 1 base and J by 0 bases, with 6 bases left in between. The length of the CDR3 is 14 residues. The CDR3 DNA reads as TGTGCCAGCAGCTTAGGACAGATGAACACTGAAGCTTTCTTT. Its protein product is CASSLGQMNTEAFF.

The chain couples TRBV30 to TRBJ1-1; D gene uncertain. V was clipped by 4 bases and J by 5 bases, with 14 bases between them. Per the germline V gene, CDR1 is GTSNPN and CDR2 is SVGIG (reference sequence). The CDR3 is 13 residues long. The CDR3 region has the DNA TGTGCCTGGACCCGGGTCTCGGATACTGAAGCTTTCTTT. It encodes CAWTRVSDTEAFF.

The chain carries TRBV30 and TRBJ1-3; a possible D gene is TRBD1 (5 bases). Trimming shortened V by 5 bases and J by 0 bases, and 11 bases separated the two germline ends. The germline CDR1 and CDR2 sequences are GTSNPN and SVGIG (reference sequence). This CDR3 spans 14 amino acids. The CDR3 protein is CAWSQDSSGNTIYF. CDR3 DNA sequence: TGTGCCTGGTCCCAAGACAGCTCTGGAAACACCATATATTTT. The full variable domain, rest sourced from reference TRBV30 and TRBJ1-3, is SQTIHQWPATLVQPVGSPLSLECTVEGTSNPNLYWYRQAAGRGLQLLFYSVGIGQISSEVPQNLSASRPQDRQFILSSKKLLLSDSGFYLCAWSQDSSGNTIYFGEGSWLTVV.

The rearrangement joins TRBV11-2 to TRBJ2-7; D possibly corresponds to TRBD1 (5 bases). The CDR3 is 13 residues long. The ends were cut back, 4 bases at V and 3 bases at J, with 10 bases in the middle. Germline CDR1 SGHAT, CDR2 FQNNGV. This CDR3 reads CASSWGADYEQYF. The CDR3 coding sequence is TGTGCCAGCAGCTGGGGCGCAGACTACGAGCAGTACTTC.

This clone was counted a single time. The chain couples TRBV10-2 to TRBJ2-3, with TRBD2 matching 9 bases. Germline lookup yields CDR1 WSHSY and CDR2 SAAADI. CDR3 length: 16 amino acids. V dropped 0 bases and J dropped 5; count of bases not matched to a gene: 6. Here the CDR3 DNA reads TGCGCCAGCAGTGAGTCGACGGCGGGGGGGCAAGATACGCAGTATTTT. Protein sequence: CASSESTAGGQDTQYF.

This clone appeared a few times. The V call is TRBV7-2, the J call TRBJ1-1, with D unclear. This CDR3 spans 13 amino acids. Trimming took off 5 bases at V and 1 base at J, with 8 bases between the two ends. CDR1 SGHTA and CDR2 FQGNSA come from the germline V gene. This chain's CDR3 is CASSQGRNTEAFF. The CDR3, as DNA: TGTGCCAGCAGCCAAGGGAGGAACACTGAAGCTTTCTTT.

This clone was seen once. This rearrangement joins TRBV19 to TRBJ2-3; possibly TRBD1 for D (7 bases). Per germline, CDR1 LNHDA and CDR2 SQIVND (reference sequence). Trimming took off 7 bases at V and 1 base at J, with 12 bases between the two ends. CDR3 length equals 14 residues. CDR3 nucleotide sequence: TGTGCCAGTACGGAGGGGGCCCGCACAGATACGCAGTATTTT. It is translated as CASTEGARTDTQYF.

CDR3 region: CASSLDRAQHF. The CDR3 nucleotides read TGTGCCAGCAGCTTGGACAGGGCCCAGCATTTT. The chain recombines TRBV5-8 with TRBJ1-5; D might be TRBD1 (6 bases). V was trimmed by 0 bases and J by 11 bases, leaving 6 bases between them. The germline gives CDR1 SGHTS, CDR2 YDEGEE. The CDR3 has 11 amino acids.